This T cell receptor (beta chain) was observed in a study of response to subunit inactivated influenza vaccine. Germline CDR1 is KGHDR and CDR2 is SFDVKD. The CDR3 is 14 amino acids. The ends were cut back, 2 bases at V and 6 bases at J, with 10 bases in the middle. Study outcomes and limitations: Authors proposed each seasonal influenza vaccination draws in few new T cells.

A single record per CDR3 protein comes from TCRdb applying MiXCR to the RT-PCR reads. The sample carries hundreds of thousands of distinct CDR3 sequences, approximately 15% recorded once. As regards this clonotype: Antigen unknown.

The TCR sequence derives from a man aged 45-60 years who received an inactivated influenza vaccine. The chain is built from TRBV24-1 and TRBJ2-1, with a possible D match to TRBD2 (5 bases). The material sequenced was PBMCs from blood, taken 12 days after vaccination. Written as DNA, the CDR3 is TGTGCCACCAGTGATTCCCTCCTAGCCAATGAGCAGTTCTTC. Translation: CATSDSLLANEQFF.